This T cell receptor (beta chain) was identified in a study of T cells after posttransplantation cyclophosphamide. With respect to this clone: Its cognate antigen is unknown.

With V trimmed by 3 bases and J by 0 bases, 3 bases remained unmatched. The germline V gene encodes CDR1 KGHSH and CDR2 LQKENI. The length of the CDR3 is 16 residues. Overall study results and limits: Tissue-infiltrating T cells from skin or gut overlapped little with blood T cells.

Data came from immunoSEQ multiplex PCR; TCRdb stores just in-frame clones and leaves some out. The sample yields 45,000 to 60,000 clones, about 90% seen once. The V call is TRBV18, the J call TRBJ1-4, with 8 bases identical to TRBD1. This TCR was sampled from a woman aged 45-60 years in good health and a related stem cell transplant donor. The specimen sequenced was PBMCs. Written as DNA, the CDR3 is TGTGCCAGCTCACCGACAGGGGATGCAACTAATGAAAAACTGTTTTTT. This codes for CASSPTGDATNEKLFF.